Given below is one T cell receptor beta chain in context. This specimen belongs to a study of blood T cell repertoires in COVID-19. CDR3 length: 20 residues. Trimming shortened V by 2 bases and J by 0 bases, and 23 bases separated the two germline ends. The germline gives CDR1 LNHDA, CDR2 SQIVND (reference sequence). In the authors' workflow: Using reference gene primer amplification, nucleated cell counts were estimated. Some clones are missing from TCRdb's copy, which holds only in-frame ones; the method was immunoSEQ multiplex PCR. V, J and clone size reflect that table, while D and trimming were determined from the DNA. Here the sample spans 86,000 or so clones, 86% being singletons.

The receptor comes from a man in his forties or fifties with active or convalescent COVID-19. The sample consisted of peripheral blood. The J gene is TRBJ2-1, the V gene TRBV19; tentative D call: TRBD2 (5 bases). DNA of the CDR3: TGTGCCAGTAGTATATGGGAGTGGGGAAACCAACCGAGCTCCTACAATGAGCAGTTCTTC. Its translation: CASSIWEWGNQPSSYNEQFF.